This TCR beta chain emerged from a study of T cell changes during pregnancy in multiple sclerosis (dated by TCRdb to between 2018 and 2021). In the study overall: The study examined how the T cell repertoire changed over the course of pregnancy in women with multiple sclerosis.

About this clone itself: Its antigen is currently not known. It has no much larger one-base neighbor in the sample; base qualities were not kept.

Library preparation employed the immunoSEQ multiplex PCR assay. TCRdb took this table from immuneACCESS and kept in-frame rearrangements with V and J called. Such tables lack part of the clones; where checked against another copy, unresolved V genes explain under half of the gap, and the rest is unexplained. Present in this sample are approximately 44,000 clones, 80% to 90% of which were seen just once. 0.5% to 0.65% of the sample is in the top ten clones. V and J are trimmed by 5 bases and 7 bases, and the gene matches miss 14 bases of the junction. The cysteine opens and the phenylalanine closes a CDR3 of 16 amino acids. Here the CDR3 DNA is all that survives: 48 bases in frame from base 1. From a lookup of the germline V gene, CDR1 and CDR2 are SNHLY and FYNNEI.

This clonotype originated in a female donor with multiple sclerosis, enrolled in a pregnancy study. The chain uses TRBV2 and TRBJ2-1; 7 of the junction bases match TRBD1. The sequencing here drew on CD4+ T cells from peripheral blood mononuclear cells, taken in the first trimester of pregnancy. The sequenced DNA: TGTGCCAGCAGTCTGGGTAGACAGGGCGGCTCGAATGAGCAGTTCTTC. This sequence encodes CASSLGRQGGSNEQFF.